This T cell receptor beta chain is drawn from a study of shared clonotypes between healthy human individuals. The assay ran at deep level. Original methodology: Filtering differed since immunoSEQ provided only junctions, with no quality scores. Repertoires were generated with immunoSEQ multiplex PCR, while TCRdb's copy carries only in-frame clones and drops some. The V and J calls and clone size are taken from that table; D and trimming were inferred from the DNA. The data show millions of clones, roughly 96% seen once. The CDR3 totals 14 residues. Germline V gene lookup returns CDR1 SNHLY and CDR2 FYNNEI. Between the trimmed V and J ends, which lost 6 bases and 4 bases, there was a span of 13 bases. Concerning this clone itself: The antigen is not known.

Study outcomes and limitations: Generation probabilities were higher for clonotypes shared across all four sorted-subset donors than for unshared ones. An anticipated effect of sequencing depth on clonotype sharing among donors was recognized.

The specimen sequenced was naive CD4+ T cells sorted from blood. The subset: CD45RA+ positively selected. The sequence derives from a man between 18 and 29 years old in good health. J is TRBJ1-3 and V is TRBV2, with D possibly TRBD1 on 5 matching bases. This CDR3 is CASSEGNQGNTIYF. CDR3 nucleotide sequence: TGTGCCAGCAGCGAGGGGAATCAAGGAAACACCATATATTTT.